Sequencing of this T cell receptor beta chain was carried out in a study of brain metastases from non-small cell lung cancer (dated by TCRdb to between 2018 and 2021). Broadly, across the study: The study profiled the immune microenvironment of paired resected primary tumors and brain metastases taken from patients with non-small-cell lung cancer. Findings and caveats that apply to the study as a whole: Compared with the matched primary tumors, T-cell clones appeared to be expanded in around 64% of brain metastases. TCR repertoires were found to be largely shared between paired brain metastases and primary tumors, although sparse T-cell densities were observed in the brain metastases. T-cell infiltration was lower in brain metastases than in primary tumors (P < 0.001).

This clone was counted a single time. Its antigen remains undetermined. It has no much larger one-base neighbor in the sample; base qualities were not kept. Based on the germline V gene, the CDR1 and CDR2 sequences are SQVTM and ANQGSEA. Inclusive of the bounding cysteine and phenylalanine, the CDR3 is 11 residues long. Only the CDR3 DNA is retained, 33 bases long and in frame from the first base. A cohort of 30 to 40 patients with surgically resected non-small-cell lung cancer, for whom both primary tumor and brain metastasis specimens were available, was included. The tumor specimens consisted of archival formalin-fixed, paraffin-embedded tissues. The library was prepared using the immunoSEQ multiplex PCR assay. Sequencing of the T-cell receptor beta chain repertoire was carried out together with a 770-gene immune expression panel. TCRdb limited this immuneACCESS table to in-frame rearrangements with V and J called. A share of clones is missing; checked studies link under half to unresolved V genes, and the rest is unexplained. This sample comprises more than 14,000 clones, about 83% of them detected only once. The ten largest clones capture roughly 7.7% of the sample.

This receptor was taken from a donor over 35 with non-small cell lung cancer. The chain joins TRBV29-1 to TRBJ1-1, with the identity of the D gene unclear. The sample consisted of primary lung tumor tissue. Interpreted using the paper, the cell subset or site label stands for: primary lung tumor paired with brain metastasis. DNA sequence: TGCAGTGTCAAGTTGGGAACTGAAGCTTTCTTT. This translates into CSVKLGTEAFF.